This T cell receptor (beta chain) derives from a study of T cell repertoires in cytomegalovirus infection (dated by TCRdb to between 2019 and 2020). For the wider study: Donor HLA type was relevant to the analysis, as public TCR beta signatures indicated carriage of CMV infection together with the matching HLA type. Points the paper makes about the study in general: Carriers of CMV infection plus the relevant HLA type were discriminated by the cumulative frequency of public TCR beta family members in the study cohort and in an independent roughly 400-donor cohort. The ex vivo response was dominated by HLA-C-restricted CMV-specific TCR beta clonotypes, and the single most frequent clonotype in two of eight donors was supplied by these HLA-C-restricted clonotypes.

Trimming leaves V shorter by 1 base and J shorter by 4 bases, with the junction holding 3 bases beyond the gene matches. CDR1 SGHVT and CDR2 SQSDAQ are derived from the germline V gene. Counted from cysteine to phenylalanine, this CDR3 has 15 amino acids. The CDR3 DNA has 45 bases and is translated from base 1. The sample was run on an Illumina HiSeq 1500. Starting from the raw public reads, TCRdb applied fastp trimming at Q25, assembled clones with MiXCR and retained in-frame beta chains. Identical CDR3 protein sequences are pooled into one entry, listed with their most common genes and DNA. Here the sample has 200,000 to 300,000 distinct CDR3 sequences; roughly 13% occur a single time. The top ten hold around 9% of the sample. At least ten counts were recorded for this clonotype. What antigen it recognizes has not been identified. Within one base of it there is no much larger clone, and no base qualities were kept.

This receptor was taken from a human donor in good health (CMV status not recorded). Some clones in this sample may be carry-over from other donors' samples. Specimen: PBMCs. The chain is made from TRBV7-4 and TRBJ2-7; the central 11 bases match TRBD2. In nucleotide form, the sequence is TGTGCCAGCAGCTTAGGTCCTAGCGGGGGGTACGAGCAGTACTTC. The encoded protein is CASSLGPSGGYEQYF.